The source of this TCR beta chain is a study of T cell responses to AZD1222 COVID-19 vaccine. Profiling relied on immunoSEQ multiplex PCR, and the TCRdb table lists in-frame clones only, not all of them. This sample yields roughly 120,000 clones, of which 65% to 85% are seen a single time; about 9.4% belongs to the top ten. CDR3 length equals 13 residues. Trimming took off 6 bases at V and 4 bases at J, with 12 bases between the two ends. CDR1 and CDR2 from the germline V gene are LNHDA and SQIVND (reference sequence). Sequencing was performed on peripheral blood, taken on day 0 of AZD1222 vaccination. This clonotype originated in an adult in good health. The V call is TRBV19, the J call TRBJ1-1; a possible D gene is TRBD1 (5 bases). The CDR3: CASRGLGATEAFF. DNA for the CDR3: TGTGCCAGTAGGGGGCTGGGCGCCACTGAAGCTTTCTTT.